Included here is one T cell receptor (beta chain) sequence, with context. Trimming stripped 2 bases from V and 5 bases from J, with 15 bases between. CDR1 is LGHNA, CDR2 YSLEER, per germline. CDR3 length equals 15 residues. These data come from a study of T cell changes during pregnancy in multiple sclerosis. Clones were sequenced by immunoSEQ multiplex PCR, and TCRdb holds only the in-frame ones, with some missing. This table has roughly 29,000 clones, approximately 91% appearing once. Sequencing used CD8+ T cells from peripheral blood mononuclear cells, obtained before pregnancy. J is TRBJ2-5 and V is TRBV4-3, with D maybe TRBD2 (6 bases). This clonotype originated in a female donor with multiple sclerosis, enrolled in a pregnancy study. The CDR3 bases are TGCGCCAGCAGCCAAACCTTCGGGGGATACGAGACCCAGTACTTC. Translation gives CASSQTFGGYETQYF.